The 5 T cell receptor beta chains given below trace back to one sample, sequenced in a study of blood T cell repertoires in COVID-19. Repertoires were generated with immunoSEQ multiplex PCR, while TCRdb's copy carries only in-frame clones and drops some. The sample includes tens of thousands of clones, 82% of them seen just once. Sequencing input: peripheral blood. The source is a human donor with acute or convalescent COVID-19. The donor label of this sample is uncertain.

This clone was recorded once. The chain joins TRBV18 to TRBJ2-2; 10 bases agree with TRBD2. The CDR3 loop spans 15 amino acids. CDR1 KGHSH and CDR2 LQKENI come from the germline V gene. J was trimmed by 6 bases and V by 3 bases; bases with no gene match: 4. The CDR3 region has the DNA TGTGCCAGCTCACCCCTAGCGGGAGAGGCCGGGGAGCTGTTTTTT. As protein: CASSPLAGEAGELFF.

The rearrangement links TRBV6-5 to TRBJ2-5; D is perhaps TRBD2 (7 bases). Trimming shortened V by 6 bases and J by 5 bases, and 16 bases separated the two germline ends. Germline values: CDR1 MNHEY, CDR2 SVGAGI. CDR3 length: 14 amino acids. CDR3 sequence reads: CASRGGALGETQYF. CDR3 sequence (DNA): TGTGCCAGCAGAGGGGGGGCCCTAGGGGAGACCCAGTACTTC.

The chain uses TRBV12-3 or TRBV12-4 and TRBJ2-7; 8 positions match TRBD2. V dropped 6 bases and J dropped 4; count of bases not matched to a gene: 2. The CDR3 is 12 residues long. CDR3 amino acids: CASSRGGYEQYF. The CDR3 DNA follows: TGTGCCAGCAGCCGGGGGGGTTACGAGCAGTACTTC.

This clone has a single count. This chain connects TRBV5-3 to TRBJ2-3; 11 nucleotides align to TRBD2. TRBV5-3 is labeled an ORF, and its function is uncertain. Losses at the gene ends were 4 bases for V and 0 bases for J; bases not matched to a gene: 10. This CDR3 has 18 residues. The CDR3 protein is CARSPRTSGLKSTDTQYF. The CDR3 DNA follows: TGTGCCAGAAGCCCTCGGACTAGCGGGCTCAAAAGCACAGATACGCAGTATTTT.

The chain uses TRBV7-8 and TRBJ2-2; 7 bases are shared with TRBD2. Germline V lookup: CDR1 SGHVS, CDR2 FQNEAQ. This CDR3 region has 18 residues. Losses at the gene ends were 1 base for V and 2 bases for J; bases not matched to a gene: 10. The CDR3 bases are TGTGCCAGCAGCTTAGGAGCGGGGAAGGGCTCAAACACCGGGGAGCTGTTTTTT. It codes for CASSLGAGKGSNTGELFF.